One TCR beta chain is described in this entry. The antigen is unknown. V was cut by 6 bases and J by 2 bases, with 20 bases left in between. CDR3 length: 16 amino acids. Germline V gene data show CDR1 as SGHDT and CDR2 as YYEEEE. These data come from a study of T cell responses to AZD1222 COVID-19 vaccine. Study-wide points: Two doses of AZD1222 preceded a rise in Spike-specific TCR breadth and depth. Donors were largely white British and mainly female; clonal diversity was possibly underestimated. Baseline serostatus was positive in only six AZD1222 recipients.

TCRdb keeps only in-frame clones here, not all; method: immunoSEQ multiplex PCR. The table lists some 72,000 clones, about 90% of them singletons. The rearrangement links TRBV5-6 to TRBJ2-5; D tentatively reads TRBD1 or TRBD2 (5 bases each). Sample: peripheral blood, taken on day 0 of MenACWY control vaccination. This TCR derives from an adult in good health. The CDR3 spells CASIGSRGAPQETQYF. In DNA form, the CDR3 reads TGTGCCAGCATAGGCTCGAGGGGCGCTCCTCAAGAGACCCAGTACTTC.